What follows is one T cell receptor beta chain and its context. Its antigen remains unidentified. The source of the sample is a study of OX40 agonist ivuxolimab in advanced cancers. Study overall: The eligibility criteria allowed prior anti-PD-1, anti-PD-L1 or anti-CTLA-4 therapy, and about 40% had some. Study observations and caveats: Dosing at 0.1 to 3.0 mg/kg was accompanied by clonal expansion of CD4+ and CD8+ blood T cells by week 6.

The data were produced by immunoSEQ multiplex PCR, yet TCRdb's version contains in-frame clones alone and is incomplete. The repertoire holds about 75,000 clones, with 90% as singletons. The junction had 4 bases not matched to a gene; V was cut back by 2 bases and J by 0 bases. CDR3 length: 16 residues. The germline V gene encodes CDR1 ENHRY and CDR2 SYGVKD. This TCR was sampled from an adult with an advanced solid tumor such as melanoma, head and neck, liver or kidney cancer. The chain is built from TRBV10-3 and TRBJ2-3, with 8 bases that match TRBD1. The input for sequencing was CD4+ or CD8+ T cells sorted from blood, taken in a trial of the OX40 agonist ivuxolimab. This CDR3 reads CAISEGTGASTDTQYF. DNA of the CDR3: TGTGCCATCAGTGAGGGGACAGGAGCTAGCACAGATACGCAGTATTTT.